A selection of T cell receptor beta chains follows, all from one sample in a study of CD8 T cells in ankylosing spondylitis. TCRdb recomputed calls from the 5' RACE reads with MiXCR, one row per CDR3 protein. The table lists under 250,000 distinct CDR3 sequences, about 10% of them singletons. The sequenced sample consisted of blood, either unsorted or a sorted T cell fraction (not recorded which). All receptors come from a male donor with ankylosing spondylitis or in good health (not recorded which). Both conserved end residues are part of each CDR3. A D gene is named only where the DNA matches it firmly. Some rows have no size entry. The others give once, few or many, or a class for an expanded clone.

TRBD2 TRBJ2-3 many TRBV7-2 TGTGCCAGCACCCCTCGGACTAGCGGGGGGGTAGATACGCAGTATTTT CASTPRTSGGVDTQYF
TRBD2 TRBJ2-3 many TRBV20-1 TGCAGTGCTAGATTTCTAGCCGATAGCGGGAGCACAGATACGCAGTATTTT CSARFLADSGSTDTQYF
TRBD1 TRBJ1-5 many TRBV20-1 TGCAGTGCTACACCCGGGACAGGGGGCACTCAGCCCCAGCATTTT CSATPGTGGTQPQHF
. TRBJ2-7 few TRBV11-2 TGTGCCAGCAGCTTAGTTCCATTGACGGGCGAGCAGTACTTC CASSLVPLTGEQYF
TRBD2 TRBJ2-1 . TRBV29-1 TGCAGCGTTGACCGGACTAGCGCCTACAATGAGCAGTTCTTC CSVDRTSAYNEQFF
. TRBJ2-5 . TRBV5-1 TGCGCCAGTACTACCCAGGGGACTTCTCAAGAGACCCAGTACTTC CASTTQGTSQETQYF
. TRBJ1-5 many TRBV6-6 TGTGCCAGCAGTTCCAGGCACAATCAGCCCCAGCATTTT CASSSRHNQPQHF
. TRBJ2-6 . TRBV12-3/TRBV12-4 TGTGCCAGCAGTTCCTCACACAAAGCCTCCTCTGGGGCCAACGTCCTGACTTTC CASSSSHKASSGANVLTF
. TRBJ2-1 . TRBV7-9 TGTGCCAGCAGCTTAGGGGCCTCCAACCCCTACAATGAGCAGTTCTTC CASSLGASNPYNEQFF
. TRBJ2-5 many TRBV3-1 TGTGCCAGCAGCCGATGGACAGCCCAAGAGACCCAGTACTTC CASSRWTAQETQYF
. TRBJ1-1 many TRBV3-1 TGTGCCAGCAGCCAAGATTATGGGCACGCTAACACTGAAGCTTTCTTT CASSQDYGHANTEAFF
. TRBJ2-2 many TRBV5-8 TGTGCCAGCAGAGGGACCGGGGAGCTGTTTTTT CASRGTGELFF
. TRBJ2-1 many TRBV15 TGTGCCACCAGCGGCCCCCCACCATCAGGCGAGCAGTTCTTC CATSGPPPSGEQFF
TRBD1 TRBJ1-1 many TRBV6-1 TGTGCCAGCAACCCCACAGGGGGCTACTCTGAAGCTTTCTTT CASNPTGGYSEAFF
. TRBJ2-1 many TRBV29-1 TGCAGCGGAATAGATGTTAGTGAGCAGTTCTTC CSGIDVSEQFF
. TRBJ2-5 few TRBV7-2 TGTGCCAGCAGCTCCGGAGTCCATTTTCAAGAGACCCAGTACTTC CASSSGVHFQETQYF
. TRBJ2-7 many TRBV20-1 TGCAGTGCCAGGGACAAGAGCTCCTACGAGCAGTACTTC CSARDKSSYEQYF
. TRBJ2-3 many TRBV5-1 TGCGCCAGCAGCTCGGGGGCTGGCGGCGGTGGGGGTTCGGATACGCAGTATTTT CASSSGAGGGGGSDTQYF
. TRBJ2-1 many TRBV6-5 TGTGCCAGCAGTTCGGGGTTCTCGGGGTACAATGAGCAGTTCTTC CASSSGFSGYNEQFF
. TRBJ2-2 many TRBV6-1 TGTGCCAGCAGTAGGGGGGCAGGGACTAACACCGGGGAGCTGTTTTTT CASSRGAGTNTGELFF
. TRBJ2-2 many TRBV4-2 TGTGCCAGCAGCCAAGATGATAACACCGGGGAGCTGTTTTTT CASSQDDNTGELFF
. TRBJ2-3 many TRBV18 TGTGCCAGCAGTCCACCGGGCGGGGATACGCAGTATTTT CASSPPGGDTQYF
TRBD2 TRBJ2-7 many TRBV6-5 TGTGCCAGCAGTTACTCTGAACCTGGGGGACTAGAGGACTACGAGCAGTACTTC CASSYSEPGGLEDYEQYF
TRBD2 TRBJ2-3 . TRBV12-3/TRBV12-4 TGTGCCACCCTAGCGGGGGGGCTTGGCACAGATACGCAGTATTTT CATLAGGLGTDTQYF
TRBD1 TRBJ2-3 many TRBV5-6 TGTGCCAGCAGCTTGGGGACAGGGGCCACAGATACGCAGTATTTT CASSLGTGATDTQYF
TRBD1 TRBJ1-3 once TRBV3-1 TGTGCCAGCTCCAAAAGAGGGACAGGCCGATCGAGCTCTGGAAACACCATATATTTT CASSKRGTGRSSSGNTIYF